This T cell receptor (beta chain) was retrieved from a study of blood T cell repertoires in COVID-19. The wider study: COVID-19 samples collected from the United States, Italy and Spain covered acute and convalescent phases. Nucleic acid was either cDNA or gDNA, and it came from T cells, B-cell-depleted T cells, or PBMCs.

How the authors handled the data: Estimation of nucleated cell counts relied on the amplification of reference gene primers. Repertoires were generated with immunoSEQ multiplex PCR, while TCRdb's copy carries only in-frame clones and drops some. V, J and clone size were drawn from that table, and D and trimming were deduced from the DNA. The sample carries 200,000 to 300,000 clones, more than 85% recorded once. Patients of the Seattle cohort, enrolled during active infection, were followed longitudinally. This clonotype was sampled from a person aged 18 to 30 with COVID-19, enrolled during active disease. Sequencing was carried out using peripheral blood.

The CDR3 DNA sequence: TGTGCCAGTAGTGGACAGTGGGCCCAGCATTTT. Its translation: CASSGQWAQHF. The chain carries TRBV19 and TRBJ1-5, with D perhaps matching TRBD1 (6 bases). Trimming removed 5 bases at V and 11 bases at J, with 10 bases between. The germline CDR1 and CDR2 sequences are LNHDA and SQIVND (reference sequence). The CDR3 extends over 11 amino acids.